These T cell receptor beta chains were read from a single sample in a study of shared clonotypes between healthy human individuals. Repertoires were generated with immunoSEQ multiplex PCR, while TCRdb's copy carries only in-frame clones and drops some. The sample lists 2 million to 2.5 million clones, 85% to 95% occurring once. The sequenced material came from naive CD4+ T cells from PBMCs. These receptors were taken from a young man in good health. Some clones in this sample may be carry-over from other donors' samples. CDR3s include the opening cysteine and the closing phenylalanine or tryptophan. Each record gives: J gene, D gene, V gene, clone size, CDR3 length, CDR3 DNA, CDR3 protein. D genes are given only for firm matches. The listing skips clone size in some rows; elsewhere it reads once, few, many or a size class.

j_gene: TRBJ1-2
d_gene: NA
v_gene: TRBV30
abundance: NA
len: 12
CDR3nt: TGTGCCTGGACCCATGGGGGTCCGGGCTACACCTTC
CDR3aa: CAWTHGGPGYTF

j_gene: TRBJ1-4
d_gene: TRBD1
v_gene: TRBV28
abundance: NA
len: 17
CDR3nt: TGTGCCAGCAGTTTTCCCGGGACAGGGGGCGTTTTGGAAAAACTGTTTTTT
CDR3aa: CASSFPGTGGVLEKLFF

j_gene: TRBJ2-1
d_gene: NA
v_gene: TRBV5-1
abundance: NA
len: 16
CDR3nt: TGCGCCAGCAGCGGGACCGGGACTCTCTCCTACAATGAGCAGTTCTTC
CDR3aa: CASSGTGTLSYNEQFF

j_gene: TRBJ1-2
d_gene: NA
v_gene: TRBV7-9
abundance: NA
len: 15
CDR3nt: TGTGCCAGCAGCCTCACAGGTTACCACTTCGGTGGCTACACCTTC
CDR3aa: CASSLTGYHFGGYTF

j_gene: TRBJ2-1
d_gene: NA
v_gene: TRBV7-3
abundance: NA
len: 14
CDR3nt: TGTGCCAGCAGCTTCAATCGGCAGTCCCATGAGCAGTTCTTC
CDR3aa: CASSFNRQSHEQFF

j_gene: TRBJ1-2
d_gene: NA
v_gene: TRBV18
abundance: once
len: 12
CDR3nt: TGTGCCAGCTCACCGGACACCTCCAGCTACACCTTC
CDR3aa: CASSPDTSSYTF

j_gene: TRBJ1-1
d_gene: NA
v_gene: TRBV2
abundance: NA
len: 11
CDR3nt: TGTGCCAGCAGTGAGCAGGGTGCGGCTTTCTTT
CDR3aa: CASSEQGAAFF

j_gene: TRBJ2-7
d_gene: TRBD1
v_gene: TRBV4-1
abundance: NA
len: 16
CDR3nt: TGCGCCAGCAGCCGTCTGGAGGCGTCAGGGGGCTACGAGCAGTACTTC
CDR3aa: CASSRLEASGGYEQYF

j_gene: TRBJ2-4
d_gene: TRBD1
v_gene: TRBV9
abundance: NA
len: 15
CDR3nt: TGTGCCAGCAGCGCACAGGGGGCTGGGGTGAACATTCAGTACTTC
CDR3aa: CASSAQGAGVNIQYF

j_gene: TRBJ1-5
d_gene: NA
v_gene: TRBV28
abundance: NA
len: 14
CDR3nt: TGTGCCAGCAGGAAAGGGGGGATCAATCAGCCCCAGCATTTT
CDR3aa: CASRKGGINQPQHF

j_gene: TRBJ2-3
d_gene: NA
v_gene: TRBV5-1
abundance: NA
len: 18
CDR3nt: TGCGCCAGCAGCCGGAACATCAGACTCCCCACTAGCACAGATACGCAGTATTTT
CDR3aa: CASSRNIRLPTSTDTQYF

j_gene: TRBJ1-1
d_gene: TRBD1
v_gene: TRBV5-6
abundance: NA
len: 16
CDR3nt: TGTGCCAGCAGCCCGACAAATAGGGGGCGCGGCACTGAAGCTTTCTTT
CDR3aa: CASSPTNRGRGTEAFF

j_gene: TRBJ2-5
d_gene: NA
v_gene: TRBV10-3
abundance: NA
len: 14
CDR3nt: TGTGCCATCAGTGAGTCGAGGCAGTGGGAGGCCCAGTACTTC
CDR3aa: CAISESRQWEAQYF

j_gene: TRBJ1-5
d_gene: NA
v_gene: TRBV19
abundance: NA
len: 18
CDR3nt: TGTGCCAGTAGTCTACGAGCTACAGGGAGTGGTAGCAATCAGCCCCAGCATTTT
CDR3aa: CASSLRATGSGSNQPQHF

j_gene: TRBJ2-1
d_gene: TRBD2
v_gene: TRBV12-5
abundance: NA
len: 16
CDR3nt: TGTGCTAGTGGTTTGATAAGCGGGAGGGCGGGGAATGAGCAGTTCTTC
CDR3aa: CASGLISGRAGNEQFF

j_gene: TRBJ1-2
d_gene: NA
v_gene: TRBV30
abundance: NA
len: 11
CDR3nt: TGTGCCTGGTCAGCAGGTCTTGGCTACACCTTC
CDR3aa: CAWSAGLGYTF

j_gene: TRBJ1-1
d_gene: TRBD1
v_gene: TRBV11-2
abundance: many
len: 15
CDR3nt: TGTGCCAGCAGCCCAAGACAGGGAACGAGTAATGAAGCTTTCTTT
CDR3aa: CASSPRQGTSNEAFF

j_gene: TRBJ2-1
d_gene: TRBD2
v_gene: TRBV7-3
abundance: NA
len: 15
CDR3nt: TGTGCCAGCAGCTCCCGGGAGGGCCTCTACAATGAGCAGTTCTTC
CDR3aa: CASSSREGLYNEQFF

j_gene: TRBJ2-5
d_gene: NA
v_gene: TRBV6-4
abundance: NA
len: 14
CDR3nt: TGTGCCAGCAGTGACGCACGGGGGAAGGAGACCCAGTACTTC
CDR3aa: CASSDARGKETQYF

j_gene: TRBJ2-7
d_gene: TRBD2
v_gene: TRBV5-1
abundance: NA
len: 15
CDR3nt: TGCGCCAGCAGCCTGGGACTAGCGGGAGTTGGGGAGCAGTACTTC
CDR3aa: CASSLGLAGVGEQYF

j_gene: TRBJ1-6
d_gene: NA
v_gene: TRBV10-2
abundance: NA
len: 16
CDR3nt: TGCGCCAGCAGGGGGCTTGACGAGGGGTATAATTCACCCCTCCACTTT
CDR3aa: CASRGLDEGYNSPLHF

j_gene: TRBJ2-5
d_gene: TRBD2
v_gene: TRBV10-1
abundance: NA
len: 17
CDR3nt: TGCGCCAGCAGTGAGTATAGCGGGAGGGCCCAAAGAGAGACCCAGTACTTC
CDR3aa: CASSEYSGRAQRETQYF

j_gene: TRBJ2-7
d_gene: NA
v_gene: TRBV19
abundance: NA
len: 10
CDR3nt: TGTGCCAGTAGACCCTACGAGCAGTACTTC
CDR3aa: CASRPYEQYF

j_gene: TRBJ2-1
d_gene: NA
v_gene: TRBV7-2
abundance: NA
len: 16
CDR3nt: TGTGCCAGCAGCTTAGACCGGGACTGGTCCTACAATGAGCAGTTCTTC
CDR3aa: CASSLDRDWSYNEQFF

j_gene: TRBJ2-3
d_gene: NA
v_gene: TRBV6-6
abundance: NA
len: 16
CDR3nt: TGTGCCAGCAGTTACTCGGGGGCCAGCCCCACAGATACGCAGTATTTT
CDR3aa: CASSYSGASPTDTQYF

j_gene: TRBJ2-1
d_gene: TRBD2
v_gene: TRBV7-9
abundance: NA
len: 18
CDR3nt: TGTGCCAGCAGCCCCCGGGGACTAGCGGGAGGCCTCTACAATGAGCAGTTCTTC
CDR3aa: CASSPRGLAGGLYNEQFF

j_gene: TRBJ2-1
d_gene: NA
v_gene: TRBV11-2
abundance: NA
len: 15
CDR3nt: TGTGCCAGCAGCTTAGGCAGGGGATCCTACAATGAGCAGTTCTTC
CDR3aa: CASSLGRGSYNEQFF

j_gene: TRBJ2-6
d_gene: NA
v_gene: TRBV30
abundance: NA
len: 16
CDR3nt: TGTGCCTGGACGGGCCGTCAATGGACGGGGGCCAACGTCCTGACTTTC
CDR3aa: CAWTGRQWTGANVLTF

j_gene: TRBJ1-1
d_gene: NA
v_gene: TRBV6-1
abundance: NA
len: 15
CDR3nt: TGTGCCAGCAGTGAAAAAGGTGTATGGAACACTGAAGCTTTCTTT
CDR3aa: CASSEKGVWNTEAFF

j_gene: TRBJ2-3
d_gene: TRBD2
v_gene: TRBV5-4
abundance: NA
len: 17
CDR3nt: TGTGCCAGCAGCCCCGTTATTAGCGGGGGGGGCACAGATACGCAGTATTTT
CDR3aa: CASSPVISGGGTDTQYF

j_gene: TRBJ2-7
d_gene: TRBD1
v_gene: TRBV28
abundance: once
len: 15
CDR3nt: TGTGCCAGCAGTCGCCCCGGGACAGGGCTCTACGAGCAGTACTTC
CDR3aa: CASSRPGTGLYEQYF

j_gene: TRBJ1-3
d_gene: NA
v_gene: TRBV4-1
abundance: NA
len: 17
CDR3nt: TGCGCCAGCAGCCAAGAGGGGGGGTACGGGTCTGGAAACACCATATATTTT
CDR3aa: CASSQEGGYGSGNTIYF

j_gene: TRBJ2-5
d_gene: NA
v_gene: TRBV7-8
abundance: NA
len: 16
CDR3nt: TGTGCCAGCAGCTTAAGGACCAAGGGGATAGAAGAGACCCAGTACTTC
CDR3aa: CASSLRTKGIEETQYF

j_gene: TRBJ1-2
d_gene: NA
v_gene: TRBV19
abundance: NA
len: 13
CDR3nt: TGTGCCAGTAGTATAGGTCCTCCCGCTGGCTACACCTTC
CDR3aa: CASSIGPPAGYTF

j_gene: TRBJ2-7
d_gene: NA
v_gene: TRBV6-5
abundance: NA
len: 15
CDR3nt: TGTGCCAGCAGTTACGGGTTAGCTGTATCCTACGAGCAGTACTTC
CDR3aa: CASSYGLAVSYEQYF

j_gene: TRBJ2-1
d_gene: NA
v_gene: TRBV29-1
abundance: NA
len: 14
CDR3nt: TGCAGCGTTGAAGCCAAGGAAGGGCTCAATGAGCAGTTCTTC
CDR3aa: CSVEAKEGLNEQFF

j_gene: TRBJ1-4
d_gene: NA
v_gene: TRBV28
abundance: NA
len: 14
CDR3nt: TGTGCCAGCAGTTTGATCCATTCTAATGAAAAACTGTTTTTT
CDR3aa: CASSLIHSNEKLFF

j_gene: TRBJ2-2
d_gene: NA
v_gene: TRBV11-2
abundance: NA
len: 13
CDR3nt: TGTGCCAGCAGCACCCCTGGTGCCGGGGAGCTGTTTTTT
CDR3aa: CASSTPGAGELFF

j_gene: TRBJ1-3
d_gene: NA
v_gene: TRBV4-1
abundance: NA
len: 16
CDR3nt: TGCGCCAGCAGCCAAGATCTCGTGGCTTTAGGAAACACCATATATTTT
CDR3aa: CASSQDLVALGNTIYF

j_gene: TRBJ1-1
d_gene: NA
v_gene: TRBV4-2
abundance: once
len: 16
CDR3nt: TGTGCCAGCAGCCAAGATTATAAGCCCGTGAACACTGAAGCTTTCTTT
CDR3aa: CASSQDYKPVNTEAFF

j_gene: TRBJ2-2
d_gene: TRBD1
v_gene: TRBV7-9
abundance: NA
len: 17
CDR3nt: TGTGCCAGCAGCTCCAAGGGACAGGGTACCAACACCGGGGAGCTGTTTTTT
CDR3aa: CASSSKGQGTNTGELFF

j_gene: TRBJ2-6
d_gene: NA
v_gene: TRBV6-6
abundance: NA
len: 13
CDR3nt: TGTGCCAGCCGGGGCTCTGGGGCCAACGTCCTGACTTTC
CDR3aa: CASRGSGANVLTF

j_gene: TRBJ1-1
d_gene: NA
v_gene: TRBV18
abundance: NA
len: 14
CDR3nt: TGTGCCAGCTCACCATCCGCCAGGAACACTGAAGCTTTCTTT
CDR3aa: CASSPSARNTEAFF

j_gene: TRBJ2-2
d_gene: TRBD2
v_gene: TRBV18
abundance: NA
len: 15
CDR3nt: TGTGCCAGCTCACCAGCAGCGGGAGCGGCCGGGGAGCTGTTTTTT
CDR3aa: CASSPAAGAAGELFF

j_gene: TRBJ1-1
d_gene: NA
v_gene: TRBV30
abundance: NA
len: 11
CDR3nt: TGTGCCTGGAGTGAGGAAACTGAAGCTTTCTTT
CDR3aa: CAWSEETEAFF

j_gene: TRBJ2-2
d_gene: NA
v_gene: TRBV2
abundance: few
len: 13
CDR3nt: TGTGCCAGCACTTCCTATGGCACCGGGGAGCTGTTTTTT
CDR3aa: CASTSYGTGELFF

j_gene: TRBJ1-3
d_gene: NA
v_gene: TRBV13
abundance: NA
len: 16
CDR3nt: TGTGCCAGCAGCTGGGGGCCAGGGTTCTCTGGAAACACCATATATTTT
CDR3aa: CASSWGPGFSGNTIYF